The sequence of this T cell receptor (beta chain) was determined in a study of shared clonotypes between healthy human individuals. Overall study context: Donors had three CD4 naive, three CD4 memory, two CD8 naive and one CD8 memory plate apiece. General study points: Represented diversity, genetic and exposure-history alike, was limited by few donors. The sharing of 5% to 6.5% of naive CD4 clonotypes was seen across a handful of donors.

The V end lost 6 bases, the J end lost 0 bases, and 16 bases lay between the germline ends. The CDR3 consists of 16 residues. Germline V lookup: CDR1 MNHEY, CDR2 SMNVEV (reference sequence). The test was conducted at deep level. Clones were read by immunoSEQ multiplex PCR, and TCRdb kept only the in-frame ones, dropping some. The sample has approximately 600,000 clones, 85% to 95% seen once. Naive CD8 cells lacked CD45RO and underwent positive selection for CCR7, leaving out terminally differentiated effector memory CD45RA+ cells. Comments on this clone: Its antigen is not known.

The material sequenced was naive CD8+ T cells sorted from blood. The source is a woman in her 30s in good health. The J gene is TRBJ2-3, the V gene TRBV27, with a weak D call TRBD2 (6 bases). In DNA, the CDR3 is TGTGCCAGCAGCGACGGCCTGGGGACTAGCACAGATACGCAGTATTTT. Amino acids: CASSDGLGTSTDTQYF.